In its sample, the clone carrying this T cell receptor beta chain was seen once. Antigen unknown. Together with a sample-barcoded 5' primer, a J-beta primer mix was included in a second PCR lasting about 6 to 11 cycles. MiXCR, applied by TCRdb to the 5' RACE reads, yields one record per CDR3 protein. This repertoire shows almost 550,000 distinct CDR3 sequences, around 24% found once; its top ten account for 7.5% to 9%. The data belong to a study of blood T cells in healthy people across ages. Study findings and constraints: Because donor CMV status was unknown, expanded clonotype changes were possibly confounded. Among long-lived donors, naive CD4+ cells were more numerous and diversity higher than in aged donors.

V was shortened by 7 bases and J by 2 bases, with 15 bases between the two germline ends. The germline CDR1 and CDR2 sequences are SNHLY and FYNNEI. CDR3 length equals 15 residues. The same sample was also studied in work on T cells of mothers and their children. Per that study: For each mother, over 10 million TCR beta CDR3 reads were obtained, and for each child, about 3 million.

The specimen was blood. This TCR was sampled from a boy aged 5-17 years in good health. The V call is TRBV2, the J call TRBJ1-3; tentative D call: TRBD1 (5 bases). CDR3 in DNA: TGTGCCAGCAAAGAAGGGCAGGGCCCTGGAAACACCATATATTTT. Its protein is CASKEGQGPGNTIYF.